Described below is a single T cell receptor beta chain sequence and its context. With 5 bases clipped from V and 6 bases from J, the junction kept 8 bases outside the gene matches. CDR3 length: 15 amino acids. CDR1 MNHEY and CDR2 SVGAGI come from the germline V gene. Terminally differentiated effector memory CD45RA+ cells were excluded by CCR7 positive selection of CD45RO-negative cells. Method: immunoSEQ multiplex PCR; TCRdb's copy keeps in-frame clones and lacks some. The data hold about 2.2 million clones, with around 93% observed a single time. This sample was included in a study of shared clonotypes between healthy human individuals.

The sample comprised naive CD8+ T cells from PBMCs. The clonotype comes from a man younger than 35 in good health. Some clones in this sample may be carry-over from other donors' samples. The rearrangement uses TRBV6-5 and TRBJ1-5, with 9 bases lining up with TRBD1. CDR3 protein: CASSATGQGIQPQHF. The CDR3 nucleotides are TGTGCCAGCAGTGCAACGGGACAGGGTATTCAGCCCCAGCATTTT.